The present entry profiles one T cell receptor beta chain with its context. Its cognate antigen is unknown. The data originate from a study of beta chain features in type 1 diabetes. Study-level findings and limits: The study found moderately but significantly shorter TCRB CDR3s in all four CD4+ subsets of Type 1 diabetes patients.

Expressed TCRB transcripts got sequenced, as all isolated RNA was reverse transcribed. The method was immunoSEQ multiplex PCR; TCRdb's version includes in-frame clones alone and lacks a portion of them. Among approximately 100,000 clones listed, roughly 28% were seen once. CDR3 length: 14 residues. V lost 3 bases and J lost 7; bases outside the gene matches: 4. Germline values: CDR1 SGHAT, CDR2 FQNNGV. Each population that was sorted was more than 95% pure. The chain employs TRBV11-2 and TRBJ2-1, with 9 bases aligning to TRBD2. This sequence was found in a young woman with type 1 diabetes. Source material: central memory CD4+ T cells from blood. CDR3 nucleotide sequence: TGTGCCAGCAGCTTTAGCGGGAGAGGGAATGAGCAGTTCTTC. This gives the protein CASSFSGRGNEQFF.